This T cell receptor (beta chain) was captured in a study of T cell responses to AZD1222 COVID-19 vaccine. Study findings and constraints: Seropositive AZD1222 recipients at baseline numbered only five or six.

Analyses pooled second doses at about 4 or about 12 weeks. Profiling relied on immunoSEQ multiplex PCR, and the TCRdb table lists in-frame clones only, not all of them. The sample lists some 110,000 clones; approximately 90% were seen once. Of note for this clone: Its specificity is not known. At one end the junction does not follow the germline gene, possibly because of a read error.

The CDR3 has 14 residues. Per germline, CDR1 MNHEY and CDR2 SVGEGT. The starting material was peripheral blood, obtained 28 days after the second AZD1222 dose. The chain has TRBV6-2 or TRBV6-3 and TRBJ2-7, with 9 bases identical to TRBD1. The origin of this receptor is an adult who received the AZD1222 COVID-19 vaccine. The CDR3 coding sequence is TGTGCCAGCACTTACCGGACAGGGGCCTACGAGCAGTACTTC. Translated, it gives CASTYRTGAYEQYF.